This TCR beta chain was observed in a study of shared clonotypes between healthy human individuals. Study at large: The study enrolled a couple of women and a few men aged 18 to 49. Each donor's CD8 memory used one plate, CD8 naive two, each CD4 subset three.

Points on this clone: No antigen is known for it.

Naive CD8 isolation took CD45RO-negative cells positively selected for CCR7 and excluded terminally differentiated effector memory CD45RA+ cells. Study-wide points: Clonotypes not shared had lower generation probabilities than those common to all four donors.

V shed 3 bases and J 4 bases; nucleotides not matched to a gene: 9. The length of the CDR3 is 18 residues. Germline CDR1 reads SGHNT; CDR2 reads YENEEA. It was across several immunoSEQ plates that each subset's genomic DNA was evenly split. Produced via immunoSEQ multiplex PCR; TCRdb's table is partial and in-frame only. This table holds roughly 890,000 clones, more than 85% found once. The sample taken for sequencing was naive CD8+ T cells sorted from blood. This clonotype originated in a man under 40 in good health. V is TRBV11-3 and J is TRBJ2-3; 14 bases fit TRBD2. DNA of the CDR3: TGTGCCAGCAGCTTGGACTCCGGGACTAGCGGGAGCCCAGATACGCAGTATTTT. This sequence encodes CASSLDSGTSGSPDTQYF.